These T cell receptor beta chains were read from a single sample in a study of T cell repertoires in cytomegalovirus infection. Each CDR3 protein gets one entry after TCRdb re-called the reads with MiXCR. The sample includes a few hundred thousand distinct CDR3 sequences, roughly 17% of them seen just once. Source material: PBMCs. The receptor source for this set is a human donor in good health (CMV status not recorded). Some clones in this sample may be carry-over from other donors' samples. Each CDR3 is given with its conserved first and last residue. The D gene is left open where the match is weak. Expanded clones are given a class, and other clones once, few, many or no size at all.

cdr3_aa: CASSLPGASTDTQYF; cdr3_nt: TGTGCCAGCAGTTTACCGGGGGCCAGCACAGATACGCAGTATTTT; d_call: -; clone_size: many; v_call: TRBV28; j_call: TRBJ2-3
cdr3_aa: CSGSRLQTSTDTQYF; cdr3_nt: TGCAGCGGCTCCAGACTACAAACTAGCACAGATACGCAGTATTTT; d_call: -; clone_size: -; v_call: TRBV29-1; j_call: TRBJ2-3
cdr3_aa: CASSPGQIVSGNTIYF; cdr3_nt: TGTGCCAGCAGCCCGGGACAGATCGTTTCTGGAAACACCATATATTTT; d_call: TRBD1; clone_size: -; v_call: TRBV12-3/TRBV12-4; j_call: TRBJ1-3
cdr3_aa: CASSPNSVNSPLHF; cdr3_nt: TGTGCCAGCTCACCAAACAGTGTTAATTCACCCCTCCACTTT; d_call: -; clone_size: few; v_call: TRBV18; j_call: TRBJ1-6
cdr3_aa: CASSFGGSGTGNTIYF; cdr3_nt: TGTGCCAGCAGCTTCGGCGGTTCGGGTACCGGAAACACCATATATTTT; d_call: -; clone_size: many; v_call: TRBV7-2; j_call: TRBJ1-3
cdr3_aa: CASSLERGTQETQYF; cdr3_nt: TGTGCCAGCAGCTTAGAGAGGGGGACCCAAGAGACCCAGTACTTC; d_call: -; clone_size: many; v_call: TRBV7-2; j_call: TRBJ2-5
cdr3_aa: CASSSPQGVSRSTEAFF; cdr3_nt: TGTGCCAGCAGCTCCCCTCAGGGCGTCTCCAGGAGCACTGAAGCTTTCTTT; d_call: -; clone_size: many; v_call: TRBV7-2; j_call: TRBJ1-1
cdr3_aa: CASSQGIPSTDTQYF; cdr3_nt: TGTGCCAGCAGCCAGGGAATACCTAGCACAGATACGCAGTATTTT; d_call: -; clone_size: -; v_call: TRBV3-1; j_call: TRBJ2-3
cdr3_aa: CASSRAGTGNEKLFF; cdr3_nt: TGTGCCAGCAGTCGCGCCGGGACAGGGAATGAAAAACTGTTTTTT; d_call: TRBD1; clone_size: -; v_call: TRBV25-1; j_call: TRBJ1-4
cdr3_aa: CGVGGYEQYF; cdr3_nt: TGCGGCGTAGGGGGCTACGAGCAGTACTTC; d_call: -; clone_size: -; v_call: TRBV12-3/TRBV12-4; j_call: TRBJ2-7
cdr3_aa: CASSLQRTEAFF; cdr3_nt: TGTGCCAGCAGTCTGCAAAGAACTGAAGCTTTCTTT; d_call: -; clone_size: many; v_call: TRBV6-6; j_call: TRBJ1-1
cdr3_aa: CASSLGPGVGNTEAFF; cdr3_nt: TGTGCCAGCAGTTTGGGGCCGGGAGTCGGGAACACTGAAGCTTTCTTT; d_call: -; clone_size: few; v_call: TRBV12-3/TRBV12-4; j_call: TRBJ1-1
cdr3_aa: CASSLAASGGRIEQYF; cdr3_nt: TGTGCCAGCAGCTTAGCCGCCTCCGGGGGGCGGATCGAGCAGTACTTC; d_call: -; clone_size: many; v_call: TRBV7-2; j_call: TRBJ2-7
cdr3_aa: CASSPGGTDQPQHF; cdr3_nt: TGCGCCAGCAGCCCGGGAGGGACAGATCAGCCCCAGCATTTT; d_call: TRBD1; clone_size: -; v_call: TRBV5-1; j_call: TRBJ1-5
cdr3_aa: CASSVMVPPQGGRYGYTF; cdr3_nt: TGTGCCAGCAGCGTGATGGTCCCACCCCAGGGGGGTAGATATGGCTACACCTTC; d_call: TRBD1; clone_size: many; v_call: TRBV7-2; j_call: TRBJ1-2
cdr3_aa: CASSLSSYGYTF; cdr3_nt: TGTGCCAGCAGCTTATCGAGCTATGGCTACACCTTC; d_call: -; clone_size: many; v_call: TRBV7-9; j_call: TRBJ1-2
cdr3_aa: CASSYSGQGAQTYEQYF; cdr3_nt: TGTGCCAGCAGTTACTCCGGACAGGGGGCTCAGACCTACGAGCAGTACTTC; d_call: TRBD1; clone_size: -; v_call: TRBV6-5; j_call: TRBJ2-7
cdr3_aa: CASSFQGEYGYTF; cdr3_nt: TGTGCCAGCAGCTTCCAGGGAGAGTATGGCTACACCTTC; d_call: -; clone_size: few; v_call: TRBV7-9; j_call: TRBJ1-2
cdr3_aa: CASSLDRFIGSYNEQFF; cdr3_nt: TGTGCCAGCAGCTTGGACCGTTTTATAGGCTCCTACAATGAGCAGTTCTTC; d_call: -; clone_size: -; v_call: TRBV5-5; j_call: TRBJ2-1
cdr3_aa: CASSLESAGSSYGYTF; cdr3_nt: TGTGCCAGCAGCTTAGAGAGCGCGGGGTCGAGCTATGGCTACACCTTC; d_call: -; clone_size: many; v_call: TRBV7-9; j_call: TRBJ1-2
cdr3_aa: CASSYPGDTQYF; cdr3_nt: TGTGCCAGCAGTTACCCCGGGGATACGCAGTATTTT; d_call: -; clone_size: -; v_call: TRBV28; j_call: TRBJ2-3
cdr3_aa: CASSVTGIGQPQHF; cdr3_nt: TGTGCCAGCAGCGTGACAGGGATCGGCCAGCCCCAGCATTTT; d_call: TRBD1; clone_size: many; v_call: TRBV7-9; j_call: TRBJ1-5
cdr3_aa: CAISETNAGTGFTGELFF; cdr3_nt: TGTGCCATCAGTGAGACCAACGCGGGGACAGGGTTCACCGGGGAGCTGTTTTTT; d_call: TRBD1; clone_size: many; v_call: TRBV10-3; j_call: TRBJ2-2
cdr3_aa: CASTEGLSNQPQHF; cdr3_nt: TGTGCCAGCACCGAGGGACTTAGCAATCAGCCCCAGCATTTT; d_call: -; clone_size: -; v_call: TRBV6-2/TRBV6-3; j_call: TRBJ1-5
cdr3_aa: CASSFGDSYEQYF; cdr3_nt: TGCGCCAGCAGCTTTGGGGATTCCTACGAGCAGTACTTC; d_call: -; clone_size: many; v_call: TRBV5-1; j_call: TRBJ2-7
cdr3_aa: CARSLVQGMPYSNQPQHF; cdr3_nt: TGTGCCAGAAGTTTAGTACAGGGAATGCCTTATAGCAATCAGCCCCAGCATTTT; d_call: -; clone_size: once; v_call: TRBV28; j_call: TRBJ1-5
cdr3_aa: CASSFFGGSYNEQFF; cdr3_nt: TGTGCCAGCAGCTTCTTCGGGGGATCCTACAATGAGCAGTTCTTC; d_call: -; clone_size: -; v_call: TRBV7-2; j_call: TRBJ2-1
cdr3_aa: CSASLTGLGYTF; cdr3_nt: TGCAGTGCTAGTCTAACAGGGCTAGGCTACACCTTC; d_call: -; clone_size: few; v_call: TRBV20-1; j_call: TRBJ1-2
cdr3_aa: CASSPPTGAGQPQHF; cdr3_nt: TGTGCCAGCAGTCCTCCGACAGGGGCGGGTCAGCCCCAGCATTTT; d_call: TRBD1; clone_size: few; v_call: TRBV28; j_call: TRBJ1-5
cdr3_aa: CASSQVAGGNEQFF; cdr3_nt: TGTGCCAGCAGCCAAGTCGCAGGGGGCAATGAGCAGTTCTTC; d_call: TRBD1; clone_size: few; v_call: TRBV4-2; j_call: TRBJ2-1
cdr3_aa: CSARGGSYEQYF; cdr3_nt: TGCAGTGCTAGAGGAGGGTCCTACGAGCAGTACTTC; d_call: -; clone_size: -; v_call: TRBV20-1; j_call: TRBJ2-7
cdr3_aa: CASSFKGQNTEAFF; cdr3_nt: TGTGCCAGCAGCTTTAAGGGGCAGAACACTGAAGCTTTCTTT; d_call: -; clone_size: many; v_call: TRBV5-4; j_call: TRBJ1-1
cdr3_aa: CSAPSPESTDTQYF; cdr3_nt: TGCAGTGCCCCTAGCCCCGAGTCCACAGATACGCAGTATTTT; d_call: -; clone_size: few; v_call: TRBV20-1; j_call: TRBJ2-3
cdr3_aa: CASSFSVTGGDYEQYF; cdr3_nt: TGTGCCAGCAGTTTTTCGGTGACAGGGGGCGACTACGAGCAGTACTTC; d_call: TRBD1; clone_size: many; v_call: TRBV27; j_call: TRBJ2-7
cdr3_aa: CASSPVSLAYTF; cdr3_nt: TGTGCCAGCTCACCTGTTTCGCTGGCCTACACCTTC; d_call: -; clone_size: -; v_call: TRBV18; j_call: TRBJ1-2
cdr3_aa: CSARAPLGPYEQYF; cdr3_nt: TGCAGTGCTAGAGCTCCATTGGGCCCCTACGAGCAGTACTTC; d_call: -; clone_size: few; v_call: TRBV20-1; j_call: TRBJ2-7
cdr3_aa: CSAVSGGAEETQYF; cdr3_nt: TGCAGTGCTGTGAGCGGGGGGGCCGAAGAGACCCAGTACTTC; d_call: TRBD2; clone_size: few; v_call: TRBV20-1; j_call: TRBJ2-5
cdr3_aa: CAIRFGRETYEQYF; cdr3_nt: TGTGCCATCAGATTCGGCAGGGAAACCTACGAGCAGTACTTC; d_call: -; clone_size: few; v_call: TRBV10-3; j_call: TRBJ2-7
cdr3_aa: CASSSTWVTSTEAFF; cdr3_nt: TGTGCCAGCAGCTCCACCTGGGTAACCTCCACTGAAGCTTTCTTT; d_call: -; clone_size: many; v_call: TRBV7-8; j_call: TRBJ1-1
cdr3_aa: CATKRGNSNQPQHF; cdr3_nt: TGTGCCACCAAAAGGGGGAATAGCAATCAGCCCCAGCATTTT; d_call: -; clone_size: -; v_call: TRBV19; j_call: TRBJ1-5
cdr3_aa: CASSHSPSRDRAARQETQYF; cdr3_nt: TGTGCCAGCAGCCATAGCCCCTCCCGGGACAGGGCCGCACGACAAGAGACCCAGTACTTC; d_call: TRBD1; clone_size: few; v_call: TRBV3-1; j_call: TRBJ2-5
cdr3_aa: CASSNQGRDYGYTF; cdr3_nt: TGTGCCAGCAGTAACCAGGGGAGAGACTATGGCTACACCTTC; d_call: -; clone_size: few; v_call: TRBV27; j_call: TRBJ1-2
cdr3_aa: CSALRTVRSNQPQHF; cdr3_nt: TGCAGTGCGCTAAGGACAGTTAGGAGCAATCAGCCCCAGCATTTT; d_call: -; clone_size: -; v_call: TRBV20-1; j_call: TRBJ1-5
cdr3_aa: CASSSGNEQFF; cdr3_nt: TGTGCCAGCAGCTCGGGAAATGAGCAGTTCTTC; d_call: -; clone_size: -; v_call: TRBV7-9; j_call: TRBJ2-1
cdr3_aa: CASSPGLPPTNTQYF; cdr3_nt: TGTGCCAGCAGCCCTGGACTTCCCCCCACTAATACGCAGTATTTT; d_call: -; clone_size: many; v_call: TRBV7-2; j_call: TRBJ2-3
cdr3_aa: CASSSSGGTGFQPQHF; cdr3_nt: TGTGCCAGCAGCTCGTCAGGGGGCACGGGTTTTCAGCCCCAGCATTTT; d_call: TRBD1; clone_size: many; v_call: TRBV5-6; j_call: TRBJ1-5
cdr3_aa: CASSHGDRDEQFF; cdr3_nt: TGTGCCAGCAGCCATGGGGACAGGGATGAGCAGTTCTTC; d_call: TRBD1; clone_size: -; v_call: TRBV5-5; j_call: TRBJ2-1
cdr3_aa: CASSLGTAELFF; cdr3_nt: TGTGCCAGCAGCCTAGGGACCGCCGAGCTGTTTTTT; d_call: -; clone_size: few; v_call: TRBV12-3/TRBV12-4; j_call: TRBJ2-2